A selection of T cell receptor beta chains follows, all from one sample in a study of tumor and adjacent non-tumor tissue in lung cancer. TCRdb processed the multiplex PCR reads anew with MiXCR; each CDR3 protein has one entry. The sample lists approximately 140,000 distinct CDR3 sequences, approximately 72% seen once, with 18% in the top ten. The material sequenced was lung tumor tissue. Receptor source: a man aged 55-75 years with small cell lung cancer. The CDR3 runs from the conserved cysteine through the conserved F or W. Each record gives: J gene, V gene, clone size, D gene, CDR3 DNA, CDR3 protein. A D gene is named only where the DNA matches it firmly. Clone size is given for some rows only: seen once, a few or many times, or a class if the clone is expanded.

J: TRBJ1-1
V: TRBV20-1
size: -
D: -
DNA: TGCAGTGCTAGAAGGGGGGAGGATTTCACTGAAACTTTCTTT
CDR3: CSARRGEDFTETFF

J: TRBJ2-2
V: TRBV5-5
size: -
D: TRBD1
DNA: TGTGCCAGTAGCCCCAGGGGGACAGAGAGAATACGGCTGTTTTTT
CDR3: CASSPRGTERIRLFF

J: TRBJ1-1
V: TRBV6-1
size: -
D: -
DNA: TGTGCCAGCCACCGGGGCAGCGCTGAAGCTTTCTTT
CDR3: CASHRGSAEAFF

J: TRBJ2-3
V: TRBV6-1
size: -
D: -
DNA: TGTGCCATCAGTGCCGTCCACACAGATACGCAGTATTTT
CDR3: CAISAVHTDTQYF

J: TRBJ2-1
V: TRBV11-2
size: -
D: TRBD2
DNA: TGTGCCAGTGGGGGGACTAGCGGGTCCGATGAGCAGCTCTTC
CDR3: CASGGTSGSDEQLF

J: TRBJ2-2
V: TRBV11-1
size: -
D: TRBD2
DNA: TGTGTCAGCGGCCACGGCCGGCTAGCGGGAGGGGGCACAGGGGAGCTATTTTTT
CDR3: CVSGHGRLAGGGTGELFF

J: TRBJ2-5
V: TRBV20-1
size: -
D: TRBD2
DNA: TGCAGTGCTAGTGATAAGAAGGGACTAACTCAGGAGACCCTGTACTTC
CDR3: CSASDKKGLTQETLYF

J: TRBJ2-2
V: TRBV11-2
size: -
D: TRBD1
DNA: TGTGCCAGCAGCCTGGGGCGGACAGGGTTCACCTGGGAGCTGATTTTT
CDR3: CASSLGRTGFTWELIF

J: TRBJ1-4
V: TRBV11-2
size: -
D: TRBD1
DNA: TGTGCCAACAGCTTAACAGGGGGACAGGTTAATGAAAAACTGTTTTTT
CDR3: CANSLTGGQVNEKLFF

J: TRBJ1-5
V: TRBV6-1
size: many
D: -
DNA: TGTGCCAGCAGTGAGGGGGGAGGGGGCAATCAGCCCCAGCATTTT
CDR3: CASSEGGGGNQPQHF

J: TRBJ2-1
V: TRBV11-3
size: -
D: -
DNA: TGTGCCAGCAGCCTTCGGAGCGTGAACAACGAGCAGTTCTTC
CDR3: CASSLRSVNNEQFF

J: TRBJ2-3
V: TRBV29-1
size: few
D: TRBD2
DNA: TGCAGCGTTGAGGGCGGGGGGCGCACAGATACGCAGTATTTT
CDR3: CSVEGGGRTDTQYF

J: TRBJ2-5
V: TRBV12-5
size: few
D: TRBD2
DNA: TGTGCTAGTGGTCCCGGACTAGCGGGACCACAAGAGACCCAGTACTTC
CDR3: CASGPGLAGPQETQYF

J: TRBJ1-2
V: TRBV6-1
size: many
D: -
DNA: TGTGCCAGCAGTGGACAGGCCGTTAACTATGGCTACACCTTC
CDR3: CASSGQAVNYGYTF

J: TRBJ2-7
V: TRBV20-1
size: many
D: -
DNA: TGCAGTGCTAGTCGACAGGAATTTGGCTACGAGCAGTACTTC
CDR3: CSASRQEFGYEQYF

J: TRBJ2-5
V: TRBV20-1
size: -
D: -
DNA: TGCAGTGCTAGACCGATCCGGGACCCGAAGGCCCAGTACTTC
CDR3: CSARPIRDPKAQYF

J: TRBJ1-5
V: TRBV20-1
size: many
D: -
DNA: TGCAGTGCTACCCGACAGCCTCCTCCCAATCAGCCCCAGCATTTT
CDR3: CSATRQPPPNQPQHF

J: TRBJ2-1
V: TRBV11-2
size: -
D: -
DNA: TGTGCCAGGAGCTTAGGCAGCTCCTACAATGAGCATTTCTTC
CDR3: CARSLGSSYNEHFF

J: TRBJ2-3
V: TRBV5-5
size: few
D: -
DNA: TGTGCCAGCAGCTTTGCTAGCCCCACAGATACGCAGTATTTT
CDR3: CASSFASPTDTQYF

J: TRBJ2-1
V: TRBV11-2
size: -
D: -
DNA: TGTGCCAGCAGCCACGGTTGGGGGGAGGGGGACGACGAGCAGTTCTTC
CDR3: CASSHGWGEGDDEQFF

J: TRBJ1-1
V: TRBV20-1
size: -
D: -
DNA: TGCAGTGTGACTCAGGACATGAACACTGAAGCTTTCTTT
CDR3: CSVTQDMNTEAFF

J: TRBJ1-2
V: TRBV4-2
size: -
D: TRBD1
DNA: TGTGCCAGCAGCCAAGAATTAGGACAGGAGTATGGCTACACCTTC
CDR3: CASSQELGQEYGYTF

J: TRBJ1-2
V: TRBV28
size: -
D: -
DNA: TGTGCCACCAACTTTCATGGGGAGTTGAGCTATGGCTACACCTTC
CDR3: CATNFHGELSYGYTF

J: TRBJ2-3
V: TRBV5-4
size: many
D: TRBD2
DNA: TGTGCCAGCAGCCCTCGACTAGCGGGGGATTCCACAGATACGCAGTATTTT
CDR3: CASSPRLAGDSTDTQYF

J: TRBJ2-1
V: TRBV5-4
size: -
D: TRBD2
DNA: TGTGCCAGCAGCTCGGGACTACCGGGAGTTAAAAATGAGCAGTTCTTC
CDR3: CASSSGLPGVKNEQFF

J: TRBJ2-5
V: TRBV20-1
size: -
D: TRBD2
DNA: TGTAGTGTCCATGTGACTAGCGGCGGAGAGACCCAGTACTTC
CDR3: CSVHVTSGGETQYF

J: TRBJ1-3
V: TRBV10-3
size: -
D: -
DNA: TGTGCCATCAGTGACTCTGGGGGTGGAAACACCATATATTTT
CDR3: CAISDSGGGNTIYF

J: TRBJ1-1
V: TRBV20-1
size: many
D: TRBD1
DNA: TGCAGTGCTAGGGACAGGGTTTTGAACACTGAAGCTTTCTTT
CDR3: CSARDRVLNTEAFF

J: TRBJ1-1
V: TRBV6-4
size: -
D: TRBD1
DNA: TGTACCAGCAGTGACGGTCAGGGGGCCACTGAAGCTTTCTTT
CDR3: CTSSDGQGATEAFF